This TCR beta chain was captured by sequencing in a study of identical twins. The study's findings and limits: Weaker excess twin sharing was seen among beta out-of-frame sequences.

Worth noting for this clonotype: Its antigen is not known. This could be a read error, since a much larger clone is one nucleotide away.

Per germline, CDR1 LNHNV and CDR2 YYDKDF (reference sequence). The CDR3 runs 13 residues. TCRdb ran MiXCR on the 5' RACE reads and lists one entry per CDR3 protein. The top ten clones hold around 0.3% of a sample with 1.5 million to 2 million distinct CDR3 sequences, roughly a third of them seen once. V and J are TRBV15 and TRBJ2-5; D ambiguous. Near its end, the DNA agrees better with TRBJ2-7, so the J call may be wrong. The TCR originated in a newborn girl in good health. The sample taken for sequencing was cord blood. The CDR3 nucleotides are TGTGCCACCTGCAGAGATACAGTATCCGAGCAGTACTTC. Translating gives CATCRDTVSEQYF.